The 28 T cell receptor beta chains given below trace back to one sample, sequenced in a study of shared clonotypes between healthy human individuals. Naive CD8 isolation took CD45RO-negative cells positively selected for CCR7 and excluded terminally differentiated effector memory CD45RA+ cells. TCRdb's copy holds only in-frame clones and misses some; the assay was immunoSEQ multiplex PCR. There are just over 2,000,000 clones in the sample; approximately 95% occur only once, and roughly 1.1% lies in the top ten. The sequenced sample was naive CD8+ T cells sorted from blood. These receptors were taken from a man aged 18 to 29 in good health.

As regards this clone: Other DNA variants within this sample encode the same CDR3. CDR3 amino acids: CASSYSNTGELFF. The CDR3 region has the DNA TGTGCCAGCAGTTACTCTAACACCGGGGAGCTGTTTTTT. This chain uses TRBV6-6 with TRBJ2-2; D gene ambiguous. Germline V lookup: CDR1 MNHNY, CDR2 SVGAGI (reference sequence). The CDR3 loop spans 13 amino acids. V lost 0 bases to trimming and J lost 2 bases, with 1 base between them.

The J gene is TRBJ2-1, the V gene TRBV29-1; TRBD2 aligns across 13 bases. Germline-derived CDR1 and CDR2 are SQVTM and ANQGSEA. The CDR3 covers 16 residues. V lost 1 base to trimming and J lost 5 bases; unmatched junction nucleotides: 5. Written as DNA, the CDR3 is TGCAGCGTTGAAGGGAGACTAGCGGGAGGCCACAATGAGCAGTTCTTC. Encoded protein: CSVEGRLAGGHNEQFF.

The chain couples TRBV9 to TRBJ1-4, with D unclear. Looked up from germline, CDR1 is SGDLS and CDR2 is YYNGEE. CDR3 size: 15 residues. Trimming shortened V by 1 base and J by 4 bases, and 11 bases separated the two germline ends. CDR3 sequence reads: CASSVREDLNEKLFF. The CDR3 DNA reads as TGTGCCAGCAGCGTACGGGAAGACCTTAATGAAAAACTGTTTTTT.

V is TRBV10-1 and J is TRBJ1-1, with 7 bases matching TRBD1. Germline CDR1 is WNHNN and CDR2 is SYGVQD (reference sequence). V dropped 7 bases and J dropped 5; count of bases not matched to a gene: 10. The CDR3 runs 14 residues. DNA for the CDR3: TGCGCCAGCAAGGCGGCAGGGGGGAGAACTGAAGCTTTCTTT. Translated, it gives CASKAAGGRTEAFF.

The rearrangement links TRBV7-9 to TRBJ1-1, with 11 bases lining up with TRBD1. After removal of 7 bases from V and 0 bases from J, the junction contained 7 bases not matched to a gene. The CDR3 sequence is 16 residues long. Looked up from germline, CDR1 is SEHNR and CDR2 is FQNEAQ (reference sequence). CDR3 DNA sequence: TGTGCCAGCACTAATACGGACAGGGGGCTGAACACTGAAGCTTTCTTT. Translating gives CASTNTDRGLNTEAFF.

This clone came up once. The same CDR3 arises from other DNA sequences in this sample as well. The chain couples TRBV2 to TRBJ1-1, with 8 bases that match TRBD1. V gave up 6 bases and J gave up 5 bases; unmatched junction bases: 5. Germline CDR1 is SNHLY and CDR2 is FYNNEI. The CDR3 has 13 amino acids. The CDR3 region has the DNA TGTGCCAGCAGGGCAGGGGGCTGGACTGAAGCTTTCTTT. It is translated as CASRAGGWTEAFF.

The rearrangement joins TRBV5-6 to TRBJ2-2; weak D call: TRBD2 (6 bases). This CDR3 has 17 residues. CDR1 is SGHDT, CDR2 YYEEEE, per germline. V was pared by 4 bases and J by 6 bases, with 22 bases between. CDR3 region: CASSPVGGTYPPGELFF. CDR3 nucleotide sequence: TGTGCCAGCAGCCCTGTGGGGGGAACTTACCCCCCCGGGGAGCTGTTTTTT.

The chain is built from TRBV6-5 and TRBJ2-7, with a tentative D call TRBD1 (5 bases). The CDR3 is made up of 13 amino acids. V gave up 2 bases and J gave up 4 bases, with 9 bases separating them. The germline CDR1 and CDR2 sequences are MNHEY and SVGAGI. The CDR3 coding sequence is TGTGCCAGCAGTTACAGGACAAGATACGAGCAGTACTTC. This gives the protein CASSYRTRYEQYF.

The V gene is TRBV14, the J gene TRBJ2-1; 10 bases map to TRBD2. There are 16 residues in the CDR3. Germline lookup yields CDR1 SGHDN and CDR2 FVKESK. The V segment lost 1 base and the J segment 5 bases; nucleotides outside the gene matches: 5. The CDR3, as DNA: TGTGCCAGCAGCCAAGTTAGCGGGGGGAGCGACAATGAGCAGTTCTTC. Translation gives CASSQVSGGSDNEQFF. Full variable domain (remainder filled in from reference TRBV14 and TRBJ2-1): EAGVTQFPSHSVIEKGQTVTLRCDPISGHDNLYWYRRVMGKEIKFLLHFVKESKQDESGMPNNRFLAERTGGTYSTLKVQPAELEDSGVYFCASSQVSGGSDNEQFFGPGTRLTVL.

The chain combines TRBV9 with TRBJ1-2; D perhaps matches TRBD1 (5 bases). Germline V gene lookup returns CDR1 SGDLS and CDR2 YYNGEE. Trimming shortened V by 0 bases and J by 6 bases, and 12 bases separated the two germline ends. The CDR3 length is 14 residues. In nucleotides, the CDR3 is TGTGCCAGCAGCGTAGCCGGGGCTTGGGATGGCTACACCTTC. Amino acid sequence: CASSVAGAWDGYTF.

The chain carries TRBV4-1 and TRBJ2-5; D gene uncertain. Germline CDR1 reads MGHRA; CDR2 reads YSYEKL. Trimming took off 4 bases at V and 0 bases at J, with 6 bases between the two ends. The CDR3 covers 13 residues. The DNA of the CDR3 is TGCGCCAGCAGCCCCCCCAACCAAGAGACCCAGTACTTC. This codes for CASSPPNQETQYF.

In its sample, this clone was seen once. This chain links TRBV12-5 with TRBJ2-1; 9 positions match TRBD1. CDR1 LGHNT and CDR2 FRNRAP come from the germline V gene. CDR3 size: 15 residues. With V trimmed by 7 bases and J by 4 bases, 8 bases remained unmatched. The CDR3 DNA is TGTGCTAGTGTTGATACAGGGGGCGCGTACAATGAGCAGTTCTTC. Translated: CASVDTGGAYNEQFF. The complete variable domain, with remaining parts taken from reference TRBV12-5 and TRBJ2-1, reads DARVTQTPRHKVTEMGQEVTMRCQPILGHNTVFWYRQTMMQGLELLAYFRNRAPLDDSGMPKDRFSAEMPDATLATLKIQPSEPRDSAVYFCASVDTGGAYNEQFFGPGTRLTVL.

This clone showed up just once. V is TRBV7-9 and J is TRBJ2-7; D remains unclear. Germline CDR1 and CDR2: SEHNR and FQNEAQ (reference sequence). V lost 1 base and J lost 3, with 16 bases in between. This CDR3 is built from 16 residues. The CDR3 region is CASSLVGSLADYEQYF. The CDR3 DNA reads TGTGCCAGCAGCTTAGTTGGGTCATTGGCTGACTACGAGCAGTACTTC. Drawing the rest from reference TRBV7-9 and TRBJ2-7, the complete variable domain is DTGVSQNPRHKITKRGQNVTFRCDPISEHNRLYWYRQTLGQGPEFLTYFQNEAQLEKSRLLSDRFSAERPKGSFSTLEIQRTEQGDSAMYLCASSLVGSLADYEQYFGPGTRLTVT.

The rearrangement links TRBV2 to TRBJ2-3, with no clear D. This CDR3 has 14 amino acids. V lost 6 bases, J lost 6 bases, and 16 bases lay in between. Germline lookup yields CDR1 SNHLY and CDR2 FYNNEI. The CDR3 sequence is CASSRHLVEDTQYF. The CDR3 DNA follows: TGTGCCAGCAGCCGGCATCTCGTTGAGGATACGCAGTATTTT.

The chain uses TRBV29-1 and TRBJ2-7, with D possibly being TRBD1 (6 bases). The CDR3 runs to 12 residues. CDR1 SQVTM and CDR2 ANQGSEA come from the germline V gene. V was shortened by 4 bases and J by 3 bases, with 10 bases between the two germline ends. CDR3 coding DNA: TGCAGCGTTGCGGGACAAAACTACGAGCAGTACTTC. It codes for CSVAGQNYEQYF.

This chain links TRBV5-1 with TRBJ1-1; 7 nucleotides agree with TRBD1. The CDR3 consists of 16 residues. Germline V gives CDR1 SGHRS, CDR2 YFSETQ. Trimming cost V 7 bases and J 1 base; bases outside gene matches: 13. The DNA for the CDR3 is TGCGCCAGCTCCGTCCGAGACAGGGAGACGAACACTGAAGCTTTCTTT. The encoded protein is CASSVRDRETNTEAFF.

This clone was seen only once. The chain couples TRBV6-6 to TRBJ2-7; tentative D call: TRBD1 (8 bases). The germline V gene has CDR1 MNHNY and CDR2 SVGAGI (reference sequence). This CDR3 contains 15 residues. V lost 2 bases to trimming and J lost 5 bases, with 16 bases between them. CDR3 sequence reads: CASSYPTGEGDEQYF. CDR3 in DNA: TGTGCCAGCAGTTACCCGACAGGGGAGGGGGACGAGCAGTACTTC.

The chain links TRBV9 to TRBJ2-1, with a weak D call TRBD2 (6 bases). Trimming stripped 0 bases from V and 2 bases from J, with 12 bases between. From germline, CDR1 is SGDLS and CDR2 YYNGEE. CDR3 length equals 16 residues. CDR3 sequence reads: CASSVDGGSPYNEQFF. The DNA of the CDR3 is TGTGCCAGCAGCGTAGACGGGGGTAGCCCCTACAATGAGCAGTTCTTC. Complete variable domain (other parts from reference TRBV9 and TRBJ2-1): DSGVTQTPKHLITATGQRVTLRCSPRSGDLSVYWYQQSLDQGLQFLIQYYNGEERAKGNILERFSAQQFPDLHSELNLSSLELGDSALYFCASSVDGGSPYNEQFFGPGTRLTVL.

The chain employs TRBV7-3 and TRBJ1-2; the match to TRBD1 covers 8 bases. The CDR3 consists of 16 residues. The trim removed 1 base at V and 3 bases at J, leaving 7 bases unmatched. In germline, CDR1 is SGHTA, CDR2 FQGTGA. The chain's CDR3 is CASSLSRPGGDYGYTF. CDR3 coding DNA: TGTGCCAGCAGCTTAAGTCGTCCAGGGGGCGACTATGGCTACACCTTC.

The rearrangement uses TRBV14 and TRBJ2-3; 9 nucleotides match TRBD2. The CDR3 is 16 residues long. Germline-derived CDR1 and CDR2 are SGHDN and FVKESK. V shed 0 bases, J shed 1 base, and the junction held 2 bases outside the gene matches. In DNA form, the CDR3 reads TGTGCCAGCAGCCAAGAAAGGACTAGCGGCACAGATACGCAGTATTTT. It is translated as CASSQERTSGTDTQYF.

The V and J genes are TRBV27 and TRBJ1-5, with a weak D call TRBD1 (6 bases). The CDR3 spans 13 residues. Per germline, CDR1 MNHEY and CDR2 SMNVEV (reference sequence). Trimming cost V 6 bases and J 7 bases, with 13 bases left between them. Here the CDR3 reads CASRVRGGQPQHF. CDR3 DNA sequence: TGTGCCAGCAGAGTCAGGGGTGGACAGCCCCAGCATTTT.

The rearrangement links TRBV18 to TRBJ1-2; D perhaps matches TRBD1 (6 bases). There are 15 residues in the CDR3. Germline CDR1 is KGHSH and CDR2 is LQKENI. V lost 4 bases and J lost 2, with 14 bases in between. CDR3 DNA sequence: TGTGCCAGCTCACTCGGGACATTGTGGAACTATGGCTACACCTTC. It specifies CASSLGTLWNYGYTF.

The genes are TRBV9 and TRBJ1-3; 8 nucleotides agree with TRBD1. This CDR3 spans 14 amino acids. J was trimmed by 9 bases and V by 1 base; bases with no gene match: 6. Germline V gene lookup returns CDR1 SGDLS and CDR2 YYNGEE. The CDR3 coding sequence is TGTGCCAGCAGCGTAACCGGACAGGGAGGCACCATATATTTT. Translated: CASSVTGQGGTIYF.

The chain combines TRBV28 with TRBJ1-3; D is uncertain. CDR1 is MDHEN and CDR2 is SYDVKM in the germline V gene. This CDR3 spans 16 amino acids. V was pared by 0 bases and J by 0 bases, with 9 bases between. CDR3 nucleotides: TGTGCCAGCAGTTTATGGGGTGAAAACTCTGGAAACACCATATATTTT. Translating gives CASSLWGENSGNTIYF.

A word on this clone: A junction end diverges from the germline sequence, so it may reflect a read error. The rearrangement joins TRBV7-7 to TRBJ2-7; D is uncertain. The germline V gene has CDR1 SSHAT and CDR2 FNYEAQ (reference sequence). The CDR3 is made up of 15 amino acids. The CDR3 DNA follows: TGTGCTAGCAGCCCGACCCCCAATAGCTTCTACGAGCAGTACTTC. Its protein product is CASSPTPNSFYEQYF.

The rearrangement uses TRBV6-6 and TRBJ2-7; D gene uncertain. The CDR3 is 13 residues long. Deletions cut 4 bases from V and 3 bases from J, with 10 bases between. The germline V gene has CDR1 MNHNY and CDR2 SVGAGI (reference sequence). CDR3 sequence reads: CASSFSDGYEQYF. Here the CDR3 DNA reads TGTGCCAGCAGTTTCTCGGACGGCTACGAGCAGTACTTC.

J is TRBJ1-1 and V is TRBV13, with D maybe TRBD1 (5 bases). The germline CDR1 and CDR2 sequences are PRHDT and FYEKMQ (reference sequence). CDR3 length equals 11 residues. Trimming took 5 bases from V and 6 from J, leaving 7 bases between them. CDR3 sequence: CASSRDPEAFF. The CDR3 DNA is TGTGCCAGCAGCCGGGACCCTGAAGCTTTCTTT.

The rearrangement joins TRBV4-3 to TRBJ2-7, with 7 bases identical to TRBD1. CDR1 and CDR2 (germline): LGHNA, YSLEER. The CDR3 spans 14 residues. The junction had 2 bases not matched to a gene; V was cut back by 0 bases and J by 3 bases. CDR3 loop: CASSQEWTGYEQYF. The CDR3 nucleotides read TGCGCCAGCAGCCAAGAGTGGACAGGCTACGAGCAGTACTTC.